Presented here are 2 T cell receptor beta chains from one specimen sequenced in a study of technical replicates of blood from a handful of donors. Repertoires were generated with immunoSEQ multiplex PCR, while TCRdb's copy carries only in-frame clones and drops some. The sample shows fewer than 110,000 clones, roughly 95% of them seen only once. Sequenced sample: T cells isolated from PBMCs. The receptors were gathered from a human donor in good health.

The chain recombines TRBV10-1 with TRBJ2-3; 13 nucleotides align to TRBD2. The germline CDR1 and CDR2 sequences are WNHNN and SYGVQD (reference sequence). The ends lost 3 bases at V and 5 bases at J; junction bases unmatched: 2. The CDR3 spans 15 residues. CDR3 region: CASSDRTSGRDTQYF. Here the CDR3 DNA reads TGCGCCAGCAGTGATCGGACTAGCGGGAGAGATACGCAGTATTTT.

In its sample, this clone was seen once. The V call is TRBV6-4, the J call TRBJ1-1; D possibly corresponds to TRBD1 (6 bases). From germline, CDR1 is MRHNA and CDR2 SNTAGT. The CDR3 sequence is 13 residues long. Trimming left V 6 bases short and J 5 bases short, with 13 bases between. In DNA form, the CDR3 reads TGTGCCAGCAGCGAACAGGGTTGGACTGAAGCTTTCTTT. This sequence encodes CASSEQGWTEAFF.